These 10 T cell receptor beta chains share one sample of origin, sequenced in a study of cytomegalovirus exposure and HLA in healthy donors. The PCR used 60 Vbeta and 13 Jbeta primers. Only in-frame clones appear in the TCRdb table, and some are missing; sequencing was by immunoSEQ multiplex PCR. The data hold some 120,000 clones, with about four fifths observed a single time. The sequencing sample was made of PBMCs. The receptors shown here come from a woman aged 18-30 years in good health and CMV-seronegative.

This clone has a handful of counts. The J gene is TRBJ1-5, the V gene TRBV6-5; a possible D gene is TRBD1 (6 bases). Germline-derived CDR1 and CDR2 are MNHEY and SVGAGI. The V gene lost 6 bases and the J gene lost 5 bases, with 11 bases spanning the gap. The CDR3 totals 13 residues. CDR3 residues: CASSTDRDQPQHF. The CDR3 DNA reads as TGTGCCAGCAGCACGGACAGAGATCAGCCCCAGCATTTT.

This clone showed up just a few times. The V and J genes are TRBV30 and TRBJ1-1; D uncertain. V was trimmed by 0 bases and J by 5 bases, leaving 4 bases between them. CDR1 is GTSNPN and CDR2 is SVGIG in the germline V gene (reference sequence). This CDR3 has 11 amino acids. The CDR3 nucleotides read TGTGCCTGGAGTGTACTAACTGAAGCTTTCTTT. It yields the protein CAWSVLTEAFF. Looking up the rest from reference TRBV30 and TRBJ1-1 gives the full variable domain: SQTIHQWPATLVQPVGSPLSLECTVEGTSNPNLYWYRQAAGRGLQLLFYSVGIGQISSEVPQNLSASRPQDRQFILSSKKLLLSDSGFYLCAWSVLTEAFFGQGTRLTVV.

This clone was picked up one time. V gene TRBV6-1 combines with J gene TRBJ2-1; 7 bases line up with TRBD2. This CDR3 region has 14 residues. Germline assignment: CDR1 MNHNS and CDR2 SASEGT. V gave up 6 bases and J gave up 9 bases; unmatched junction bases: 11. The CDR3 loop reads CASRTGTILGEQFF. The CDR3 DNA reads TGTGCCAGCAGAACCGGGACTATCTTGGGTGAGCAGTTCTTC.

The chain links TRBV15 to TRBJ1-3, with a possible D match to TRBD1 (6 bases). From germline, CDR1 is LNHNV and CDR2 YYDKDF (reference sequence). Trimming stripped 4 bases from V and 0 bases from J, with 10 bases between. The CDR3 runs to 15 residues. This chain's CDR3 is CATSMTGRSGNTIYF. CDR3 nucleotide sequence: TGTGCCACCAGCATGACAGGACGCTCTGGAAACACCATATATTTT.

This chain links TRBV5-1 with TRBJ2-5; TRBD2 matches 10 bases. V lost 0 bases to trimming and J lost 8 bases; unmatched junction nucleotides: 10. The CDR3 extends over 16 amino acids. CDR1 is SGHRS and CDR2 is YFSETQ in the germline V gene. The CDR3 loop is CASSLAYRGLASTQYF. CDR3 coding DNA: TGCGCCAGCAGCTTGGCCTATAGGGGACTAGCGAGTACCCAGTACTTC.

The V gene is TRBV29-1, the J gene TRBJ1-1; 9 bases are a match to TRBD1. V lost 5 bases to trimming and J lost 3 bases; unmatched junction nucleotides: 4. The CDR3 is made up of 13 amino acids. Germline lookup yields CDR1 SQVTM and CDR2 ANQGSEA. The CDR3 nucleotides are TGCAGCGTTCGATGGACAGGGGACACTGAAGCTTTCTTT. It codes for CSVRWTGDTEAFF.

The chain employs TRBV30 and TRBJ1-1; possibly TRBD1 for D (6 bases). The CDR3 runs 12 residues. The germline CDR1 and CDR2 sequences are GTSNPN and SVGIG (reference sequence). V lost 5 bases and J 6 bases, leaving 13 bases between the germline ends. The CDR3 region is CAWDGQYSEAFF. The DNA for the CDR3 is TGTGCCTGGGACGGACAGTATTCTGAAGCTTTCTTT. The entire variable domain, with the rest obtained from reference TRBV30 and TRBJ1-1, is as follows: SQTIHQWPATLVQPVGSPLSLECTVEGTSNPNLYWYRQAAGRGLQLLFYSVGIGQISSEVPQNLSASRPQDRQFILSSKKLLLSDSGFYLCAWDGQYSEAFFGQGTRLTVV.

The CDR3 DNA reads as TGTGCCAGCAGCCGAACAGGGGGAGGCACAGATACGCAGTATTTT. Residues: CASSRTGGGTDTQYF. The gene calls are TRBV28 and TRBJ2-3, with TRBD1 matching 8 bases. CDR1 MDHEN and CDR2 SYDVKM come from the germline V gene. The V segment lost 6 bases and the J segment 1 base; nucleotides outside the gene matches: 6. The CDR3 is made up of 15 amino acids. Looking up the rest from reference TRBV28 and TRBJ2-3 gives the full variable domain: DVKVTQSSRYLVKRTGEKVFLECVQDMDHENMFWYRQDPGLGLRLIYFSYDVKMKEKGDIPEGYSVSREKKERFSLILESASTNQTSMYLCASSRTGGGTDTQYFGPGTRLTVL.

The rearrangement joins TRBV6-1 to TRBJ1-1; 7 nucleotides agree with TRBD1. The CDR3 spans 15 residues. In germline, CDR1 is MNHNS, CDR2 SASEGT. With V trimmed by 6 bases and J by 1 base, 8 bases remained unmatched. The CDR3 DNA reads TGTGCCAGCAGGGACAGGAGCCTTCCGAACACTGAAGCTTTCTTT. It translates to CASRDRSLPNTEAFF.

The genes are TRBV19 and TRBJ1-2; 11 nucleotides match TRBD1. In germline, CDR1 is LNHDA, CDR2 SQIVND (reference sequence). The CDR3 has 15 amino acids. V lost 3 bases to trimming and J lost 4 bases; unmatched junction nucleotides: 4. CDR3 sequence (DNA): TGTGCCAGTAGTATCGGACAGGGGGCCTTCTATGGCTACACCTTC. It is translated as CASSIGQGAFYGYTF. Looking up the rest from reference TRBV19 and TRBJ1-2 gives the full variable domain: DGGITQSPKYLFRKEGQNVTLSCEQNLNHDAMYWYRQDPGQGLRLIYYSQIVNDFQKGDIAEGYSVSREKKESFPLTVTSAQKNPTAFYLCASSIGQGAFYGYTFGSGTRLTVV.